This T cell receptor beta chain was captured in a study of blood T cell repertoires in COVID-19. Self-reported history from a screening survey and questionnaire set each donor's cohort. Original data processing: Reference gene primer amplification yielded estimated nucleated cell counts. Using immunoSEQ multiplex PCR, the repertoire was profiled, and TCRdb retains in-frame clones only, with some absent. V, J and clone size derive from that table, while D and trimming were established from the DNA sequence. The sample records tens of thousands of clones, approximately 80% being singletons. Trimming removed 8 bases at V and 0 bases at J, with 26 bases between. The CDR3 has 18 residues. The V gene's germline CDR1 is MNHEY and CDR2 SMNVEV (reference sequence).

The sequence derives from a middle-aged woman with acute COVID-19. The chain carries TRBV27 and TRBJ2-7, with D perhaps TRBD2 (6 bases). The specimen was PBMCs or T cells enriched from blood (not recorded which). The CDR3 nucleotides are TGTGCCAGCGGGGAGAGGGGACTCCTTCACCTGAACTCCTACGAGCAGTACTTC. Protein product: CASGERGLLHLNSYEQYF.